A single sample gave rise to the 29 T cell receptor beta chains below, sequenced in a study of beta chain features in type 1 diabetes. Since all of the isolated RNA was reverse transcribed, expressed TCRB transcripts were what got sequenced. Clones were sequenced by immunoSEQ multiplex PCR, and TCRdb holds only the in-frame ones, with some missing. The data show roughly 370,000 clones, approximately 15% seen once. What was sequenced was naive CD4+ T cells from blood. These receptors all stem from a man younger than 40 in good health.

This clone showed up just a few times. This chain connects TRBV6-6 to TRBJ2-3; TRBD2 matches at 10 bases. V lost 6 bases to trimming and J lost 4 bases; unmatched junction nucleotides: 7. The germline CDR1 and CDR2 sequences are MNHNY and SVGAGI (reference sequence). The CDR3 covers 15 residues. The CDR3 loop is CASRTSGVSADTQYF. CDR3 sequence (DNA): TGTGCCAGCAGAACTAGCGGGGTTTCAGCAGATACGCAGTATTTT.

This clone was detected only a few times. This chain links TRBV19 with TRBJ1-4, with a possible D match to TRBD1 (5 bases). V was trimmed by 7 bases and J by 7 bases, leaving 19 bases between them. Germline CDR1 is LNHDA and CDR2 is SQIVND (reference sequence). There are 15 residues in the CDR3. In nucleotides, the CDR3 is TGTGCCAGTACCAAGGCACGAGGGGCGAGTGAAAAACTGTTTTTT. Translating it yields CASTKARGASEKLFF.

In this sample, this clone turned up a few times. The chain uses TRBV7-9 and TRBJ1-1; tentative D call: TRBD1 (5 bases). The CDR3 is made up of 15 amino acids. CDR1 and CDR2 (germline): SEHNR, FQNEAQ (reference sequence). The germline V and J ends were trimmed by 1 base and 4 bases, with 13 bases remaining between them. The CDR3 reads CASSLEGILRTEAFF. CDR3 coding DNA: TGTGCCAGCAGCTTAGAGGGGATCCTGCGCACTGAAGCTTTCTTT.

This clone has a handful of counts. This rearrangement joins TRBV7-9 to TRBJ1-1; D uncertain. Germline V CDR1 and CDR2: SEHNR, FQNEAQ (reference sequence). The CDR3 has 15 residues. V lost 5 bases, J lost 4 bases, and 17 bases lay in between. CDR3 residues: CASSATNAPGTEAFF. CDR3 in DNA: TGTGCCAGCAGCGCCACAAATGCCCCAGGCACTGAAGCTTTCTTT.

The rearrangement links TRBV9 to TRBJ2-6; 8 bases map to TRBD1. Trimming took 0 bases from V and 0 from J; bases not matched to a gene: 5. CDR3 size: 18 residues. From germline, CDR1 is SGDLS and CDR2 YYNGEE. In DNA, the CDR3 is TGTGCCAGCAGCGTAGGTCAGGGGGCCCCCTCTGGGGCCAACGTCCTGACTTTC. It encodes CASSVGQGAPSGANVLTF.

This clone was observed a handful of times. This rearrangement joins TRBV4-1 to TRBJ1-5, with TRBD1 identical over 7 bases. The CDR3 has 15 residues. V lost 1 base to trimming and J lost 7 bases; unmatched junction nucleotides: 7. Looked up from germline, CDR1 is MGHRA and CDR2 is YSYEKL. In DNA form, the CDR3 reads TGCGCCAGCAGCCAAGTGCCGACAGGGACCCAGCCCCAGCATTTT. Amino acid sequence: CASSQVPTGTQPQHF.

This rearrangement joins TRBV13 to TRBJ1-2, with 7 bases identical to TRBD1. V lost 3 bases and J lost 5; bases outside the gene matches: 6. The CDR3 loop spans 14 amino acids. The germline V gene encodes CDR1 PRHDT and CDR2 FYEKMQ (reference sequence). CDR3 protein: CASSFDRVVYGYTF. For the CDR3, the DNA is TGTGCCAGCAGCTTTGACAGGGTCGTTTATGGCTACACCTTC.

The CDR3 region has the DNA TGTGCCACCTCCGATGGTGGGGGCACTGAAGCTTTCTTT. It yields the protein CATSDGGGTEAFF. V is TRBV7-3 and J is TRBJ1-1; tentative D call: TRBD1 (5 bases). Germline values: CDR1 SGHTA, CDR2 FQGTGA. Between the trimmed V and J ends, which lost 10 bases and 4 bases, there was a span of 16 bases. The CDR3 totals 13 residues.

This clone was observed a few times. The chain uses TRBV29-1 and TRBJ1-1; D ambiguous. V gave up 1 base and J gave up 1 base, with 10 bases separating them. CDR1 and CDR2 from the germline V gene are SQVTM and ANQGSEA. This CDR3 is 14 amino acids long. The CDR3 bases are TGCAGCGTTGAAGGGCGCCAGAAGAACACTGAAGCTTTCTTT. Translated, it gives CSVEGRQKNTEAFF.

The chain couples TRBV19 to TRBJ2-7; 8 positions agree with TRBD2. The CDR3 loop spans 16 amino acids. CDR1 LNHDA and CDR2 SQIVND come from the germline V gene (reference sequence). V shed 2 bases and J 0 bases; nucleotides not matched to a gene: 6. The CDR3 here is CASSISAGGPSYEQYF. The CDR3 DNA is TGTGCCAGTAGTATATCGGCGGGGGGTCCCTCCTACGAGCAGTACTTC.

This clone was seen only a few times. This CDR3 is CASSAGGADTGELFF. CDR3 coding DNA: TGTGCCAGCAGCGCAGGAGGGGCGGACACCGGGGAGCTGTTTTTT. The rearrangement links TRBV5-4 to TRBJ2-2, with D maybe TRBD2 (6 bases). Germline assignment: CDR1 SGHNT and CDR2 YYREEE (reference sequence). Trimming took 4 bases from V and 3 from J, leaving 13 bases between them. The CDR3 is made up of 15 amino acids.

The chain employs TRBV7-8 and TRBJ2-7; tentatively, D is TRBD1 (6 bases). V lost 5 bases to trimming and J lost 4 bases, with 15 bases between them. Germline V gene sequence: CDR1 SGHVS, CDR2 FQNEAQ. There are 14 residues in the CDR3. The CDR3 nucleotides are TGTGCCAGCAGCGATACTTTTGGACAGTACGAGCAGTACTTC. Its protein is CASSDTFGQYEQYF. The full variable domain, in which reference TRBV7-8 and TRBJ2-7 provide the parts outside the CDR3, is GAGVSQSPRYKVAKRGQDVALRCDPISGHVSLFWYQQALGQGPEFLTYFQNEAQLDKSGLPSDRFFAERPEGSVSTLKIQRTQQEDSAVYLCASSDTFGQYEQYFGPGTRLTVT.

The chain couples TRBV27 to TRBJ1-6; possibly TRBD1 for D (5 bases). Trimming took off 3 bases at V and 8 bases at J, with 11 bases between the two ends. CDR3 length equals 14 residues. Germline assignment: CDR1 MNHEY and CDR2 SMNVEV (reference sequence). CDR3 loop: CASSFRVGDSPLHF. The DNA for the CDR3 is TGTGCCAGCAGTTTCAGGGTAGGGGATTCACCCCTCCACTTT.

This clone was counted a few times. This chain joins TRBV9 and TRBJ2-6; unclear D gene. Germline CDR1 is SGDLS and CDR2 is YYNGEE. V lost 7 bases, J lost 0 bases, and 8 bases lay in between. The CDR3 sequence is 14 residues long. The CDR3 reads CASRGASGANVLTF. CDR3 DNA: TGTGCCAGCCGTGGAGCCTCTGGGGCCAACGTCCTGACTTTC.

The chain carries TRBV7-2 and TRBJ2-2, with 9 positions matching TRBD2. J lost 8 bases, V lost 5 bases, and 9 bases had no gene match. Per the germline V gene, CDR1 is SGHTA and CDR2 is FQGNSA. The CDR3 spans 15 residues. The chain's CDR3 is CASSPVGGRAGELFF. The CDR3 DNA reads TGTGCCAGCAGCCCGGTTGGCGGGAGGGCGGGGGAGCTGTTTTTT.

Many counts were recorded for this clone. The gene calls are TRBV10-3 and TRBJ2-1; D remains ambiguous. CDR1 ENHRY and CDR2 SYGVKD come from the germline V gene. V was clipped by 4 bases and J by 9 bases, with 10 bases between them. The CDR3 consists of 12 residues. The CDR3 reads CAISVLESEQFF. In DNA, the CDR3 is TGTGCCATCAGTGTCTTAGAGAGTGAGCAGTTCTTC.

This clone showed up just a few times. The J gene is TRBJ2-5, the V gene TRBV13; 7 nucleotides line up with TRBD2. Germline assignment: CDR1 PRHDT and CDR2 FYEKMQ (reference sequence). This CDR3 is built from 17 residues. The trim removed 2 bases at V and 5 bases at J, leaving 14 bases unmatched. The CDR3 DNA is TGTGCCAGCAGCTTACGACTAGCAAGCGGGGTGGGGGAGACCCAGTACTTC. Translating gives CASSLRLASGVGETQYF.

V usage is TRBV2 and J usage is TRBJ2-2; the match to TRBD1 covers 9 bases. This CDR3 is 13 amino acids long. Per germline, CDR1 SNHLY and CDR2 FYNNEI. V lost 8 bases to trimming and J lost 6 bases; unmatched junction nucleotides: 4. CDR3 coding DNA: TGTGCCAGCGGGGACAGGGAGGCCGGGGAGCTGTTTTTT. Translating gives CASGDREAGELFF.

This chain links TRBV6-1 with TRBJ2-7, with 7 bases lining up with TRBD1. V was clipped by 0 bases and J by 12 bases; unmatched bases: 14. The germline V gene has CDR1 MNHNS and CDR2 SASEGT. The CDR3 is 15 residues long. The CDR3 here is CASSEAVGTEFVSYF. The CDR3, as DNA: TGTGCCAGCAGTGAAGCGGTCGGGACAGAATTTGTTTCGTACTTC.

This clone appeared a few times. The chain recombines TRBV15 with TRBJ2-1; no reliable D call. From germline, CDR1 is LNHNV and CDR2 YYDKDF (reference sequence). Between the trimmed V and J ends, which lost 6 bases and 3 bases, there was a span of 6 bases. There are 12 residues in the CDR3. For the CDR3, the DNA is TGTGCCACCAGGATTAACTACAATGAGCAGTTCTTC. It translates to CATRINYNEQFF.

The V and J genes are TRBV4-3 and TRBJ1-3; 9 nucleotides align to TRBD1. The germline V gene encodes CDR1 LGHNA and CDR2 YSLEER. V trimming: 5 bases; J trimming: 2 bases; junction bases outside the gene matches: 4. This CDR3 comprises 15 residues. CDR3 sequence: CASSTRTGAGNTIYF. CDR3 sequence (DNA): TGCGCCAGCAGCACCAGGACAGGGGCTGGAAACACCATATATTTT.

The chain carries TRBV19 and TRBJ2-5; D not resolved. Germline lookup yields CDR1 LNHDA and CDR2 SQIVND (reference sequence). This CDR3 region has 15 residues. Trimming pared 6 bases from V and 1 base from J, leaving 15 bases between. The CDR3 region has the DNA TGTGCCAGTAGGAAAAAGACACCTATCCAAGAGACCCAGTACTTC. Translated, it gives CASRKKTPIQETQYF.

The rearrangement links TRBV11-2 to TRBJ2-7; D uncertain. Deletions cut 5 bases from V and 0 bases from J, with 14 bases between. The CDR3 length is 15 residues. CDR1 SGHAT and CDR2 FQNNGV come from the germline V gene. The CDR3 spells CASSQGRSSSYEQYV. The CDR3 nucleotides are TGTGCCAGCAGCCAAGGACGGTCAAGCTCCTACGAGCAGTACGTC.

This clone was counted between two and nine times. CDR3 coding DNA: TGCAGCGTTGAAAGGGCTTCTCGGAGCTCCTACAATGAGCAGTTCTTC. Residues: CSVERASRSSYNEQFF. The chain is built from TRBV29-1 and TRBJ2-1, with D uncertain. Deletions cut 2 bases from V and 0 bases from J, with 14 bases between. Germline V gene sequence: CDR1 SQVTM, CDR2 ANQGSEA. CDR3 length equals 16 residues.

This clone was recorded a few times. The rearrangement links TRBV7-8 to TRBJ2-2; D unclear. V dropped 6 bases and J dropped 0 bases, with 11 bases sitting between them. The germline CDR1 and CDR2 sequences are SGHVS and FQNEAQ. The CDR3 consists of 15 residues. DNA of the CDR3: TGTGCCAGCAGTCCAAGCCAGACGAACACCGGGGAGCTGTTTTTT. It yields the protein CASSPSQTNTGELFF. The whole variable domain, filled in from reference TRBV7-8 and TRBJ2-2, reads GAGVSQSPRYKVAKRGQDVALRCDPISGHVSLFWYQQALGQGPEFLTYFQNEAQLDKSGLPSDRFFAERPEGSVSTLKIQRTQQEDSAVYLCASSPSQTNTGELFFGEGSRLTVL.

In its sample, this clone was seen a few times. V gene TRBV29-1 combines with J gene TRBJ1-2, with TRBD1 matching over 9 bases. The V gene's germline CDR1 is SQVTM and CDR2 ANQGSEA. This CDR3 spans 14 amino acids. V was clipped by 4 bases and J by 5 bases; unmatched bases: 8. CDR3 bases: TGCAGCGTTGTGGGGACAGGGAGTACGTATGGCTACACCTTC. Amino acids: CSVVGTGSTYGYTF.

The V and J genes are TRBV19 and TRBJ1-1; D not certain. Per the germline V gene, CDR1 is LNHDA and CDR2 is SQIVND (reference sequence). The CDR3 runs 14 residues. V was shortened by 1 base and J by 1 base, with 7 bases between the two germline ends. The CDR3 DNA follows: TGTGCCAGTAGTATAGGGTTTGGGAACACTGAAGCTTTCTTT. Translating gives CASSIGFGNTEAFF.

This clone was detected only a few times. The V and J genes are TRBV28 and TRBJ2-7, with TRBD1 as a possible D gene (5 bases). V was trimmed by 3 bases and J by 2 bases, leaving 11 bases between them. Germline CDR1 and CDR2: MDHEN and SYDVKM. The length of the CDR3 is 14 residues. The CDR3 protein is CASSFVGATYEQYV. CDR3 DNA: TGTGCCAGCAGTTTTGTTGGGGCTACCTACGAGCAGTACGTC.

This clone was found a few times. The V call is TRBV7-9, the J call TRBJ2-1; D not resolved. Germline V gene lookup returns CDR1 SEHNR and CDR2 FQNEAQ (reference sequence). Trimming removed 1 base at V and 12 bases at J, with 7 bases between. The CDR3 runs to 11 residues. This chain's CDR3 is CASSLESGQFF. For the CDR3, the DNA is TGTGCCAGCAGCTTAGAGTCCGGGCAGTTCTTC.